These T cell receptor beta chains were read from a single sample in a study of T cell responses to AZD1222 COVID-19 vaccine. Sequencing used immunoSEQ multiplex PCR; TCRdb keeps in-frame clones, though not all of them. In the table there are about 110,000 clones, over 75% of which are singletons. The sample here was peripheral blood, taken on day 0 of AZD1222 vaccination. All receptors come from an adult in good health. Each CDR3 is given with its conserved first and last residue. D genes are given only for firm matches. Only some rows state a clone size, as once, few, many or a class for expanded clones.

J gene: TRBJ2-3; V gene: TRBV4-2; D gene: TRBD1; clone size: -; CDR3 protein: CASSQARGQANTDTQYF; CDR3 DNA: TGTGCCAGCAGCCAAGCTCGGGGACAGGCTAACACAGATACGCAGTATTTT
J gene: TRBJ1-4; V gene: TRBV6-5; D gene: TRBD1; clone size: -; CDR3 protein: CASSYGQGGEKLFF; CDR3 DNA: TGTGCCAGCAGTTACGGACAGGGGGGAGAAAAACTGTTTTTT
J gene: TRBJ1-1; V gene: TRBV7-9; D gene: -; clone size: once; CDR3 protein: CASRAGAEAFF; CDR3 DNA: TGTGCCAGCCGAGCTGGGGCTGAAGCTTTCTTT
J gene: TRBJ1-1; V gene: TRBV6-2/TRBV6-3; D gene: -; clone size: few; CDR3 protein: CASSYPPLGPPGRGTEAFF; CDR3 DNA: TGTGCCAGCAGTTACCCCCCATTGGGGCCCCCCGGTCGGGGCACTGAAGCTTTCTTT
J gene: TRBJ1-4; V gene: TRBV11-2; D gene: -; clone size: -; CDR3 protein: CASRPTGTLSTNEKLFF; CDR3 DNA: TGTGCCAGCAGACCTACCGGGACCCTATCAACTAATGAAAAACTGTTTTTT
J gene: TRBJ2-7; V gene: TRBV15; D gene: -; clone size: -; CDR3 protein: CATSRDHRVLGSYEQYF; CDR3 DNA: TGTGCCACCAGCAGAGATCACAGGGTATTAGGCTCCTACGAGCAGTACTTC
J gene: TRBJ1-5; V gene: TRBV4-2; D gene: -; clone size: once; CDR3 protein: CASSQGGGFTNQPQHF; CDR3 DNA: TGTGCCAGCAGCCAAGGAGGAGGGTTCACTAATCAGCCCCAGCATTTT
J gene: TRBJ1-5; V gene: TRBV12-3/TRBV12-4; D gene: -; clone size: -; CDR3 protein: CASSFRQPQHF; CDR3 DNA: TGTGCCAGCAGTTTCCGTCAGCCCCAGCATTTT
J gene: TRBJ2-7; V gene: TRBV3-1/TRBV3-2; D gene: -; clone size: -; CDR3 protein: CASSQDWAGNSYEQYF; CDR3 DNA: TGTGCCAGCAGCCAAGATTGGGCAGGGAATTCCTACGAGCAGTACTTC
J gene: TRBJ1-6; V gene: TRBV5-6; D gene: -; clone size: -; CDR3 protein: CASSPGRISPLHF; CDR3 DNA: TGTGCCAGCAGTCCGGGACGGATATCACCCCTCCACTTT
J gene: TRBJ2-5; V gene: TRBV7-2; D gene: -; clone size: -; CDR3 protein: CASSYSGSGETQYF; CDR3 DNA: TGTGCCAGCAGCTATTCCGGGAGCGGGGAGACCCAGTACTTC
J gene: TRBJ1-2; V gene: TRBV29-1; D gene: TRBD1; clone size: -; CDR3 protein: CSVAGGEGYTF; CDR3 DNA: TGCAGCGTTGCAGGGGGCGAAGGCTACACCTTC
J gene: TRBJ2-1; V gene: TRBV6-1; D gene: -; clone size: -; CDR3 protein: CASSELPQGSSYNEQFF; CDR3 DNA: TGTGCCAGCAGTGAACTCCCTCAGGGTAGTTCCTACAATGAGCAGTTCTTC
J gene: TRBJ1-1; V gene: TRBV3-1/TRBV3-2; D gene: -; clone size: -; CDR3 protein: CASSQGWTVNTEAFF; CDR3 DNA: TGTGCCAGCAGCCAAGGTTGGACAGTAAACACTGAAGCTTTCTTT
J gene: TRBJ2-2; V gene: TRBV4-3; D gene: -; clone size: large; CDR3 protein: CASSPLMDSFTGELFF; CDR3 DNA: TGCGCCAGCAGTCCCCTCATGGACAGCTTCACCGGGGAGCTGTTTTTT
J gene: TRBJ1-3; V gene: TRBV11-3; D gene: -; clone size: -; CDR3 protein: CASSLYGGTNSGNTIYF; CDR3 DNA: TGTGCCAGCAGCTTATACGGGGGGACAAATTCTGGAAACACCATATATTTT
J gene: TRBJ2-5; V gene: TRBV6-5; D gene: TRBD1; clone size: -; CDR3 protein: CASSYETGGWETQYF; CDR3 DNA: TGTGCCAGCAGTTACGAGACAGGGGGCTGGGAGACCCAGTACTTC
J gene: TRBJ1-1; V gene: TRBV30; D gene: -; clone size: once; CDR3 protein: CAWTRSRANTEAFF; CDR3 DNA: TGTGCCTGGACAAGGAGCAGGGCTAACACTGAAGCTTTCTTT
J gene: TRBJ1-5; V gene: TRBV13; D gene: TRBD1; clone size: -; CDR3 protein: CASSLDGGRGTPQHF; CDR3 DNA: TGTGCCAGCAGCTTAGACGGGGGCAGGGGGACGCCCCAGCATTTT
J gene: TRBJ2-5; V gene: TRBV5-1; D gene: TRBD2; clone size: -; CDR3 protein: CASSSLGLAEETQYF; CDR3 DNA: TGCGCCAGCAGTAGTTTAGGACTAGCGGAAGAGACCCAGTACTTC
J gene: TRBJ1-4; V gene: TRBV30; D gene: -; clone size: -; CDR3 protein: CAWSVGPNPPKLFF; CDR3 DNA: TGTGCCTGGAGTGTAGGCCCGAATCCCCCTAAACTGTTTTTT
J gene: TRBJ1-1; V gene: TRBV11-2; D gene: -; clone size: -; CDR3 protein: CASSLAVRVNTEAFF; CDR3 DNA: TGTGCCAGCAGCCTAGCGGTTCGAGTGAACACTGAAGCTTTCTTT
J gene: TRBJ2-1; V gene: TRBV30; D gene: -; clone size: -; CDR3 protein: CAWSVPGKQFF; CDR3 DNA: TGTGCCTGGAGTGTCCCCGGTAAGCAGTTCTTC
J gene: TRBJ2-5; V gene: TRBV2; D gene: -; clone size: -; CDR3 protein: CASSRVGRETQYF; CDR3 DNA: TGTGCCAGCAGTCGCGTGGGGCGGGAGACCCAGTACTTC
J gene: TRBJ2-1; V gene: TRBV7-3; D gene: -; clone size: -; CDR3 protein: CASSLSGASYNEQFF; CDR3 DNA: TGTGCCAGCAGCTTATCAGGGGCTTCCTACAATGAGCAGTTCTTC
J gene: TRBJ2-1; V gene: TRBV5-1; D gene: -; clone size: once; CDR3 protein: CASSLVGVGQFF; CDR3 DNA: TGCGCCAGCAGCTTGGTAGGGGTCGGGCAGTTCTTC
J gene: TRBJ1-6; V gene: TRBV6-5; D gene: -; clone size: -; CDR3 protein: CASSPPGVGNSPLHF; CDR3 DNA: TGTGCCAGCAGCCCCCCCGGGGTGGGGAATTCACCCCTCCACTTT
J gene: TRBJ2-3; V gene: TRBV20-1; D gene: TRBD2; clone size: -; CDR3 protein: CSAKTSGGPRF; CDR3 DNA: TGCAGTGCTAAGACTAGCGGGGGGCCCCGTTTT
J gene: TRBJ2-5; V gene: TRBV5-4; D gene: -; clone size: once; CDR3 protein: CASSSPLVGETQYF; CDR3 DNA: TGTGCCAGCAGCTCGCCCTTGGTCGGGGAGACCCAGTACTTC
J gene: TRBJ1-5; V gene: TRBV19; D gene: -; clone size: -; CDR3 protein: CASSMSTGGKNQPQHF; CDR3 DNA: TGTGCCAGTAGTATGAGCACGGGAGGGAAAAACCAGCCCCAGCATTTT
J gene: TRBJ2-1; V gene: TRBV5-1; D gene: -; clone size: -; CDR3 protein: CASRPGAKSYNEQFF; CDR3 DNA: TGCGCCAGCCGCCCCGGGGCGAAGTCCTACAATGAGCAGTTCTTC